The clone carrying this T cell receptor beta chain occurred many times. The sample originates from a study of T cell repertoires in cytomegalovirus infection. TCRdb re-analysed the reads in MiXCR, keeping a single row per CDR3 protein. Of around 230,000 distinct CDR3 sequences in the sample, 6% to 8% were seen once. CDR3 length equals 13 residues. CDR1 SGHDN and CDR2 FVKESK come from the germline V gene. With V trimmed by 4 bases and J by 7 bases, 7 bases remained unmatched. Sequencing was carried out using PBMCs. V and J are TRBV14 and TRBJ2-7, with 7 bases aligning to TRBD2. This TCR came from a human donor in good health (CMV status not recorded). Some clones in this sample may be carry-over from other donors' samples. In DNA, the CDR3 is TGTGCCAGCAGCCTTCGACTAGCCGGTGAGCAGTACTTC. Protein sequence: CASSLRLAGEQYF. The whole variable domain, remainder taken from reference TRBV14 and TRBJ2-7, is EAGVTQFPSHSVIEKGQTVTLRCDPISGHDNLYWYRRVMGKEIKFLLHFVKESKQDESGMPNNRFLAERTGGTYSTLKVQPAELEDSGVYFCASSLRLAGEQYFGPGTRLTVT.